This paragraph reports one T cell receptor (beta chain). Germline V lookup: CDR1 LNHDA, CDR2 SQIVND (reference sequence). This CDR3 comprises 14 residues. Trimming stripped 5 bases from V and 11 bases from J, with 21 bases between. TCRdb's copy holds only in-frame clones and misses some; the assay was immunoSEQ multiplex PCR. The table has 110,000 to 150,000 clones, 90% to 95% seen once. The record originates from a study of T cell responses to AZD1222 COVID-19 vaccine. This TCR derives from an adult in good health. Sequencing used peripheral blood, obtained on day 0 of AZD1222 vaccination. V gene TRBV19 combines with J gene TRBJ1-1; weak D call: TRBD1 (6 bases). The CDR3 protein is CASSFGVAQGRAFF. For the CDR3, the DNA is TGTGCCAGTAGTTTCGGGGTCGCACAGGGCCGGGCTTTCTTT.